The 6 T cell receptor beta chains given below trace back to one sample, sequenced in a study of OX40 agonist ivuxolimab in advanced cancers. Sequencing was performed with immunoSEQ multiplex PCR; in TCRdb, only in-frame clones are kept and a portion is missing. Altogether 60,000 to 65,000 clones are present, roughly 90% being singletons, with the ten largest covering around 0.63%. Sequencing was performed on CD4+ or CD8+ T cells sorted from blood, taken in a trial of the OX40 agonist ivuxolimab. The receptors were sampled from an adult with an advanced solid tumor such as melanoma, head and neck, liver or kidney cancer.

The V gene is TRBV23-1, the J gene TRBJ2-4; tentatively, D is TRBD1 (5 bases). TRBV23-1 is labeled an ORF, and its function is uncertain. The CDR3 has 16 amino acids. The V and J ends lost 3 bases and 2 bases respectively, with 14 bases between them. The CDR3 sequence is CASSHQQGKTKNIQYF. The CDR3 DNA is TGCGCCAGCAGTCACCAGCAGGGTAAGACCAAAAACATTCAGTACTTC.

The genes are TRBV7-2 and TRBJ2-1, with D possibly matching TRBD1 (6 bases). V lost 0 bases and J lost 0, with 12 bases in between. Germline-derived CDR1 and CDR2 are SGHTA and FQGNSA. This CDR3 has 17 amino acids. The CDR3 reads CASSLAGTQSSYNEQFF. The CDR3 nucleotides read TGTGCCAGCAGCTTAGCCGGGACACAGAGCTCCTACAATGAGCAGTTCTTC.

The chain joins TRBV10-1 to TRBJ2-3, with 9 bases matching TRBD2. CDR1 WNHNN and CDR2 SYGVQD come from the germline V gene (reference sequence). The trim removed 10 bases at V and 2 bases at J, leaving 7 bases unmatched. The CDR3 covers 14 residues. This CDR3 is CATSGTSNTDTQYF. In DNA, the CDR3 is TGCGCCACCTCCGGGACTAGCAACACAGATACGCAGTATTTT.

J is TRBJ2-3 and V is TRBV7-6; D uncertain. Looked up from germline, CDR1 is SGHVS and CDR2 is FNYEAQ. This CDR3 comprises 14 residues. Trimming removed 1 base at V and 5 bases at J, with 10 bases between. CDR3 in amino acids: CASSLELNRDTQYF. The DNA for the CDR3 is TGTGCCAGCAGCTTAGAACTGAACCGAGATACGCAGTATTTT.

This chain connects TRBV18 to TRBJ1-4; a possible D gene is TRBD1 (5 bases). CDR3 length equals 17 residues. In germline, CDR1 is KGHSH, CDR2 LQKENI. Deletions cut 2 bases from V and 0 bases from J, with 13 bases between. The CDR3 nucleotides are TGTGCCAGCTCACCAATTTGGGGGAGTGCAACTAATGAAAAACTGTTTTTT. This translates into CASSPIWGSATNEKLFF. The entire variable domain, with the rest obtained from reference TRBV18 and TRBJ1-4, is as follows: NAGVMQNPRHLVRRRGQEARLRCSPMKGHSHVYWYRQLPEEGLKFMVYLQKENIIDESGMPKERFSAEFPKEGPSILRIQQVVRGDSAAYFCASSPIWGSATNEKLFFGSGTQLSVL.

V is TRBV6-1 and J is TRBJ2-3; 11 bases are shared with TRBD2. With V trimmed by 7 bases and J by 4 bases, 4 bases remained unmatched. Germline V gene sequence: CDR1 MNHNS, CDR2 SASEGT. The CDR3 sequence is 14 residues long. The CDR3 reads CASNLAGGPDTQYF. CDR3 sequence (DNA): TGTGCCAGCAATTTAGCGGGGGGGCCAGATACGCAGTATTTT.